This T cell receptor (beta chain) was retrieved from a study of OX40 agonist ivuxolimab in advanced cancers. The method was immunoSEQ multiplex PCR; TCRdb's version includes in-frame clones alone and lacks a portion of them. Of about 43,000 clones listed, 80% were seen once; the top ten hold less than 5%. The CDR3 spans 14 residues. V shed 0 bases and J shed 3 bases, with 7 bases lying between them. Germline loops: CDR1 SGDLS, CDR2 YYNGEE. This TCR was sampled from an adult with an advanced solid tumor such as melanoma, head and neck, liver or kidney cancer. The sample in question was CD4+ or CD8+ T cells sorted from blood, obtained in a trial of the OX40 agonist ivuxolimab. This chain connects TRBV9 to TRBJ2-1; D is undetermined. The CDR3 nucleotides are TGTGCCAGCAGCGTAGTTCAGGACTACAATGAGCAGTTCTTC. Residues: CASSVVQDYNEQFF.